What follows are 5 T cell receptor beta chains derived from one specimen sequenced in a study of Graves' ophthalmopathy and Graves' hyperthyroidism. The sequenced template was RNA, covering the TCR beta CDR3 region. HTBI primers were used in a first-round RT-PCR, which preceded a second-round multiplex PCR. TCRdb used MiXCR to reprocess the multiplex PCR reads, holding one entry per CDR3 protein. In the table there are under 250,000 distinct CDR3 sequences, approximately 28% of which are singletons. Material for sequencing was peripheral blood. All receptors derive from a man aged 45-65 years with Graves' ophthalmopathy.

This clonotype was observed many times. V gene TRBV6-1 combines with J gene TRBJ2-5; perhaps TRBD2 as D (6 bases). The CDR3 is 13 residues long. Trimming stripped 6 bases from V and 5 bases from J, with 13 bases between. Germline assignment: CDR1 MNHNS and CDR2 SASEGT. The chain's CDR3 is CASSPSDLETQYF. As DNA, the CDR3 is TGTGCCAGCAGCCCTAGCGATTTGGAGACCCAGTACTTC.

This clonotype was counted at least ten times. This chain joins TRBV5-1 and TRBJ1-6; 8 bases are shared with TRBD1. This CDR3 is built from 15 residues. Unmatched junction bases numbered 3, after V lost 2 bases and J lost 5 bases. Germline CDR1 and CDR2: SGHRS and YFSETQ. CDR3 sequence (DNA): TGCGCCAGCAGCTTCTTGACAGGGGATAATTCACCCCTCCACTTT. It yields the protein CASSFLTGDNSPLHF.

Many counts were recorded for this clonotype. J is TRBJ2-5 and V is TRBV15; TRBD2 agrees at 16 bases. The CDR3 is 18 residues long. V lost 0 bases to trimming and J lost 4 bases; unmatched junction nucleotides: 5. The germline V gene has CDR1 LNHNV and CDR2 YYDKDF (reference sequence). Here the CDR3 DNA reads TGTGCCACCAGCAGAGATTCCGGGACTAGCGGGAGGGGAGAGACCCAGTACTTC. Its translation is CATSRDSGTSGRGETQYF. The whole variable domain, filled in from reference TRBV15 and TRBJ2-5, reads DAMVIQNPRYQVTQFGKPVTLSCSQTLNHNVMYWYQQKSSQAPKLLFHYYDKDFNNEADTPDNFQSRRPNTSFCFLDIRSPGLGDTAMYLCATSRDSGTSGRGETQYFGPGTRLLVL.

This clonotype came up many times. The chain joins TRBV19 to TRBJ1-5; 7 bases fit TRBD1. V was clipped by 5 bases and J by 3 bases; unmatched bases: 4. Germline CDR1 reads LNHDA; CDR2 reads SQIVND (reference sequence). The CDR3 is 14 amino acids. CDR3 coding DNA: TGTGCCAGTAGTGCACAGGGGTACAATCAGCCCCAGCATTTT. Encoded protein: CASSAQGYNQPQHF.

Many counts were recorded for this clonotype. The chain has TRBV29-1 and TRBJ2-7; 7 bases line up with TRBD1. V lost 6 bases to trimming and J lost 1 base; unmatched junction nucleotides: 15. The CDR3 is made up of 16 amino acids. Germline CDR1 is SQVTM and CDR2 is ANQGSEA. Here the CDR3 reads CSVTAPGQLLSYEQYF. For the CDR3, the DNA is TGCAGCGTGACTGCACCGGGACAGCTATTATCCTACGAGCAGTACTTC.